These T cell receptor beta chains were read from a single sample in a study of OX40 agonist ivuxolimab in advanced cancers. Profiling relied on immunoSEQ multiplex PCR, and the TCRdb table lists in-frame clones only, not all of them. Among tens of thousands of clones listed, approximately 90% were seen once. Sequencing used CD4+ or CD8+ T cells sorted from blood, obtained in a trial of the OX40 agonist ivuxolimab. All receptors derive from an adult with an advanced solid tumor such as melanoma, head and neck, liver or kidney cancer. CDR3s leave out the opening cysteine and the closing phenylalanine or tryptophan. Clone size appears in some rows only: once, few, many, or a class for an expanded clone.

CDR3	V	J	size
ASSAQSYEQY	TRBV2	TRBJ2-7	few
ASSLKRGADSDTQY	TRBV7-2	TRBJ2-3	NA
ASSLGPGSNEQF	TRBV5-4	TRBJ2-1	NA
ASSSVRGAGYT	TRBV6-6	TRBJ1-2	NA
ASSSQFGQGFQETQY	TRBV13	TRBJ2-5	once
ASSRTGTSGQETQY	TRBV5-1	TRBJ2-5	few
ASSRTTGANTGELF	TRBV19	TRBJ2-2	NA
ASHGQPLNTEAF	TRBV28	TRBJ1-1	NA
ASSEILGQGSGYT	TRBV2	TRBJ1-2	NA
ASRGAATDTQY	TRBV7-9	TRBJ2-3	NA
ASSFQGSLGTGELF	TRBV28	TRBJ2-2	once
ASSPVQGIGEQY	TRBV18	TRBJ2-7	NA
ASSRSGSSTGELF	TRBV6-1	TRBJ2-2	NA
ATGDRTASTDTQY	TRBV6-1	TRBJ2-3	NA
SVAGKTAYEQY	TRBV29-1	TRBJ2-7	NA
ASSVGLAGWDTQY	TRBV5-8	TRBJ2-3	NA
ASSYSGDRHNGYT	TRBV6-6	TRBJ1-2	NA
AIRGEAYEQF	TRBV10-3	TRBJ2-1	NA
ASSPPGGTGELF	TRBV18	TRBJ2-2	NA
ASRRSLLYNEQF	TRBV19	TRBJ2-1	NA
ASSPRGEGEAF	TRBV5-8	TRBJ1-1	NA
ASTLKGTGGINYGYT	TRBV2	TRBJ1-2	NA
ATSRGRAETQY	TRBV15	TRBJ2-5	NA
ASSNSGGGETQY	TRBV19	TRBJ2-5	NA
ASSGGTSGSKETQY	TRBV5-4	TRBJ2-5	NA
ASRSGTDYGYT	TRBV28	TRBJ1-2	NA
ASSLRDIATGELF	TRBV5-5	TRBJ2-2	NA
ASSSGQGGADTQY	TRBV10-2	TRBJ2-3	NA
ASSNIRVGANVLT	TRBV21-1	TRBJ2-6	NA
ASSLGGRRGVSGNTIY	TRBV5-4	TRBJ1-3	once
ASSKQVWNTEAF	TRBV27	TRBJ1-1	NA
ARSGQSRRFSYEQY	TRBV5-3	TRBJ2-7	NA
ATSTSFDRGRNQPQH	TRBV15	TRBJ1-5	NA
ASSPLQGIMTEAF	TRBV7-9	TRBJ1-1	NA
ASSLTSGGLWAGELF	TRBV7-3	TRBJ2-2	NA
ASSLGLEPTTDTQY	TRBV7-8	TRBJ2-3	NA
ASSPTSGRDFETQY	TRBV5-1	TRBJ2-5	NA
ASRKVAGVDGEQF	TRBV11-3	TRBJ2-1	NA
ASSIEADTGELF	TRBV2	TRBJ2-2	NA
ASSLLGQPNTEAF	TRBV28	TRBJ1-1	NA
ASSAERGGLEQF	TRBV6-1	TRBJ2-1	NA
ASSWAAAYEQY	TRBV28	TRBJ2-7	NA
ASSRASGLADYEQY	TRBV4-2	TRBJ2-7	NA
ASRVDRVGAGELF	TRBV6-1	TRBJ2-2	few
ASSSLLAENTQY	TRBV7-2	TRBJ2-3	NA
ASSFAGGDTQY	TRBV7-8	TRBJ2-3	NA
AISPGTGNNYGYT	TRBV10-3	TRBJ1-2	few
ASGGGLAATDTQY	TRBV10-2	TRBJ2-3	NA
ASNGLAGGIASSYNEQF	TRBV11-3	TRBJ2-1	NA
ASSASGGFTDTQY	TRBV6-4	TRBJ2-3	NA